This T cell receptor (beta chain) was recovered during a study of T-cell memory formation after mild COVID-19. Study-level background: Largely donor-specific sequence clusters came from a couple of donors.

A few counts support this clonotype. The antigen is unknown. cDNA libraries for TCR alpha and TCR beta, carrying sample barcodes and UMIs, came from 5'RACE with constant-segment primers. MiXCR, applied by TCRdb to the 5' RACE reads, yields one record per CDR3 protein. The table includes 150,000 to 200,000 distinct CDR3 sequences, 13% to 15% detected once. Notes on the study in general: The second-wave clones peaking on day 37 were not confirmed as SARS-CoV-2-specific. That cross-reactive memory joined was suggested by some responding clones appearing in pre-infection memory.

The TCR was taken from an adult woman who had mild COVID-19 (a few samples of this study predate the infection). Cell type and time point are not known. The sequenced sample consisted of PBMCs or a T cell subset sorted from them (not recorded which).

The CDR3, as DNA: TGTGCCAGCAGCTCCCAAGGCTACACCTTC. Encoded protein: CASSSQGYTF. The chain combines TRBV7-9 with TRBJ1-2; no clear D gene. In germline, CDR1 is SEHNR, CDR2 FQNEAQ (reference sequence). With 4 bases removed from V and 8 bases from J, the gap between germline ends came to 5 bases. This CDR3 has 10 residues.